Listed below are T cell receptor beta chains from one sample, sequenced in a study of T cells in Graves' hyperthyroidism and ophthalmopathy. TCRdb redid the calling of the multiplex PCR reads with MiXCR, one entry per CDR3 protein. The table lists hundreds of thousands of distinct CDR3 sequences, roughly 15% of them singletons. Specimen: blood. The receptor source for this set is a woman in her forties with Graves' ophthalmopathy. CDR3s include the opening cysteine and the closing phenylalanine or tryptophan. The D gene is left open where the match is weak. Rows give clone size only sometimes, using once, few, many, or a class for an expanded clone.

size: -
D: -
V: TRBV27
J: TRBJ2-2
CDR3: CASIGEFTGELFF
DNA: TGTGCCAGCATAGGGGAATTCACCGGGGAGCTGTTTTTT

size: many
D: TRBD2
V: TRBV20-1
J: TRBJ2-1
CDR3: CSAKALAGGGRDYNEQFF
DNA: TGCAGTGCTAAGGCGCTAGCGGGAGGGGGACGGGACTACAATGAGCAGTTCTTC

size: many
D: -
V: TRBV7-8
J: TRBJ1-1
CDR3: CASSVVGGTEAFF
DNA: TGTGCCAGCAGCGTAGTTGGGGGCACTGAAGCTTTCTTT

size: many
D: -
V: TRBV11-3
J: TRBJ1-6
CDR3: CASSAVTADSPLHF
DNA: TGTGCCAGCAGCGCGGTAACAGCCGATTCACCCCTCCACTTT

size: few
D: TRBD1
V: TRBV6-5
J: TRBJ2-3
CDR3: CASSFTGASRADTQYF
DNA: TGTGCCAGCAGTTTCACAGGGGCATCTAGGGCAGATACGCAGTATTTT

size: many
D: TRBD1
V: TRBV2
J: TRBJ1-1
CDR3: CASRERQGGEAFF
DNA: TGTGCCAGCAGGGAGAGACAGGGTGGTGAAGCTTTCTTT

size: many
D: -
V: TRBV7-9
J: TRBJ2-2
CDR3: CASSLASGGAGELFF
DNA: TGTGCCAGCAGCTTAGCCAGTGGCGGCGCCGGGGAGCTGTTTTTT

size: -
D: TRBD1
V: TRBV20-1
J: TRBJ2-5
CDR3: CSAYDNRDRGTRRYF
DNA: TGCAGTGCCTACGATAATAGGGACAGGGGGACTAGGAGGTACTTC

size: few
D: -
V: TRBV12-3/TRBV12-4
J: TRBJ1-5
CDR3: CASSLGDLGGSQPQHF
DNA: TGTGCCAGCAGTTTGGGGGACTTAGGAGGGAGTCAGCCCCAGCATTTT

size: -
D: TRBD2
V: TRBV12-3/TRBV12-4
J: TRBJ2-5
CDR3: CASRQTSGQGAQYF
DNA: TGTGCCAGCAGACAGACTAGCGGTCAAGGGGCCCAGTACTTC

size: many
D: TRBD1
V: TRBV6-1
J: TRBJ1-2
CDR3: CASSRRDSPYGYTF
DNA: TGTGCCAGCAGTCGCCGGGACAGTCCCTATGGCTACACCTTC

size: -
D: TRBD1
V: TRBV20-1
J: TRBJ2-2
CDR3: CSARDPRTGPTGELFF
DNA: TGCAGTGCTAGAGATCCTCGGACAGGACCCACCGGGGAGCTGTTTTTT

size: few
D: -
V: TRBV10-1
J: TRBJ1-3
CDR3: CASSSTDSGNTIYF
DNA: TGCGCCAGCAGTTCTACAGACTCTGGAAACACCATATATTTT

size: many
D: TRBD2
V: TRBV5-1
J: TRBJ2-7
CDR3: CASKSGVSYEQYF
DNA: TGCGCCAGCAAGAGCGGGGTGAGCTACGAGCAGTACTTC

size: many
D: TRBD1
V: TRBV5-6
J: TRBJ1-2
CDR3: CASSKTGRDGYTF
DNA: TGTGCCAGCAGTAAGACAGGGCGGGATGGCTACACCTTC

size: -
D: -
V: TRBV6-1
J: TRBJ1-1
CDR3: CASIGQTNTEAFF
DNA: TGTGCCAGCATCGGACAGACCAACACTGAAGCTTTCTTT

size: -
D: TRBD1
V: TRBV19
J: TRBJ1-3
CDR3: CASSIGQGLRGNTIYF
DNA: TGTGCCAGTAGTATAGGACAGGGGTTGCGTGGAAACACCATATATTTT

size: many
D: -
V: TRBV6-2/TRBV6-3
J: TRBJ2-1
CDR3: CASSYSGLSYNEQFF
DNA: TGTGCCAGCAGTTACTCAGGGCTATCCTACAATGAGCAGTTCTTC

size: few
D: TRBD1
V: TRBV20-1
J: TRBJ1-6
CDR3: CSASRAGGISPLHF
DNA: TGCAGTGCTAGTCGGGCAGGGGGTATTTCACCCCTCCACTTT

size: -
D: -
V: TRBV2
J: TRBJ2-7
CDR3: CASSDKDWATYEQYF
DNA: TGTGCCAGCAGTGATAAGGACTGGGCCACCTACGAGCAGTACTTC

size: many
D: -
V: TRBV12-3/TRBV12-4
J: TRBJ2-1
CDR3: CASRRGTLNEQFF
DNA: TGTGCCAGCAGACGCGGGACTCTCAATGAGCAGTTCTTC

size: once
D: TRBD2
V: TRBV5-1
J: TRBJ2-7
CDR3: CASSLGGLAGDYEQYF
DNA: TGCGCCAGCAGCTTGGGGGGACTAGCGGGGGACTACGAGCAGTACTTC

size: many
D: -
V: TRBV11-3
J: TRBJ2-5
CDR3: CASSSLGGLETQYF
DNA: TGTGCCAGCAGCTCACTCGGAGGTCTGGAGACCCAGTACTTC

size: -
D: TRBD2
V: TRBV12-3/TRBV12-4
J: TRBJ2-7
CDR3: CASSSHGTSGSYEQYF
DNA: TGTGCCAGCAGTTCCCATGGGACTAGCGGGAGCTACGAGCAGTACTTC

size: many
D: -
V: TRBV2
J: TRBJ1-1
CDR3: CASSNRGARNEAFF
DNA: TGTGCCAGCTCCAATAGGGGGGCTCGTAATGAAGCTTTCTTT

size: many
D: -
V: TRBV7-2
J: TRBJ2-3
CDR3: CASSTAGGRTDTQYF
DNA: TGTGCCAGCAGTACCGCCGGGGGCCGGACAGATACGCAGTATTTT

size: -
D: TRBD1
V: TRBV4-1
J: TRBJ1-4
CDR3: CASSRYWDSQNEKLFF
DNA: TGCGCCAGCAGCCGGTATTGGGACAGCCAGAATGAAAAACTGTTTTTT

size: few
D: -
V: TRBV19
J: TRBJ1-1
CDR3: CASGATGTDTEAFF
DNA: TGTGCCAGTGGGGCCACAGGGACCGACACTGAAGCTTTCTTT

size: -
D: -
V: TRBV11-2
J: TRBJ2-6
CDR3: CASSPVRGAGANVLTF
DNA: TGTGCCAGCAGCCCGGTCAGGGGGGCTGGGGCCAACGTCCTGACTTTC

size: many
D: -
V: TRBV9
J: TRBJ2-3
CDR3: CASSVEGRAAAQDTQYF
DNA: TGTGCCAGCAGCGTAGAGGGCAGGGCAGCCGCGCAAGATACGCAGTATTTT

size: -
D: -
V: TRBV6-1
J: TRBJ2-2
CDR3: CASAENTGELFF
DNA: TGTGCCAGCGCGGAGAACACCGGGGAGCTGTTTTTT

size: -
D: -
V: TRBV10-2
J: TRBJ1-2
CDR3: CASRGVGVHYGYTF
DNA: TGCGCCAGTCGGGGAGTCGGGGTTCACTATGGCTACACCTTC

size: many
D: TRBD1
V: TRBV28
J: TRBJ1-2
CDR3: CASSPPDRGWYGYTF
DNA: TGTGCCAGCAGTCCCCCCGACAGGGGCTGGTATGGCTACACCTTC

size: few
D: TRBD2
V: TRBV7-9
J: TRBJ2-7
CDR3: CAIYGGAGAPYEQYF
DNA: TGTGCCATCTACGGGGGGGCGGGAGCCCCCTACGAGCAGTACTTC

size: many
D: TRBD2
V: TRBV27
J: TRBJ2-3
CDR3: CASKGLAGGQRDTQYF
DNA: TGTGCCAGCAAGGGACTAGCGGGGGGGCAAAGAGATACGCAGTATTTT

size: -
D: TRBD1
V: TRBV13
J: TRBJ2-7
CDR3: CASSPATGTGGEPYEQYF
DNA: TGTGCCAGCAGCCCGGCCACCGGGACAGGGGGAGAACCCTACGAGCAGTACTTC

size: -
D: TRBD2
V: TRBV20-1
J: TRBJ2-3
CDR3: CSARVTLAGVTDTQYF
DNA: TGCAGTGCTAGGGTTACTCTAGCGGGAGTAACAGATACGCAGTATTTT